This TCR beta chain originates from a study of sequential checkpoint blockade in melanoma. On the study more broadly: Maintenance nivolumab came after either treatment sequence.

This clone was found a few times. Using immunoSEQ multiplex PCR, the repertoire was profiled, and TCRdb retains in-frame clones only, with some absent. The table records approximately 12,000 clones, roughly 83% of them present only once. Indicated treatment: randomized to nivolumab then ipilimumab (arm A) or the reverse (arm B). None of the patients previously received DNA-damaging chemotherapy. PBMC sorting kept live CD3+CD8+ cells without CD19 or CD56. Trimming took off 1 base at V and 2 bases at J, with 8 bases between the two ends. The V gene's germline CDR1 is LGHNA and CDR2 YSLEER. This CDR3 region has 14 residues.

The specimen comprised CD8+ T cells sorted from blood (inferred from file names), sampled from a patient given nivolumab and ipilimumab in sequence. The receptor comes from a human donor with melanoma. This chain links TRBV4-3 with TRBJ2-5, with D perhaps matching TRBD2 (6 bases). CDR3 in amino acids: CASSQVAGQETQYF. Here the CDR3 DNA reads TGCGCCAGCAGCCAAGTGGCGGGGCAAGAGACCCAGTACTTC.